These T cell receptor beta chains were read from a single sample in a study of regulatory T cells in long-lasting Graves disease. TCRdb reanalysed the multiplex PCR reads using MiXCR and keeps one entry per CDR3 protein. The table includes approximately 480,000 distinct CDR3 sequences, 15% to 20% detected once. This same sample was also taken into another study, of T cells in Graves' hyperthyroidism and ophthalmopathy.

Sequencing used peripheral blood mononuclear cells (PBMCs), obtained at new diagnosis, from a patient treated with antithyroid drugs. These receptors all stem from a man aged 40-49 years with Graves disease. The CDR3 runs from the conserved cysteine through the conserved F or W.

TRBJ1-5	TRBV3-1	CASSLDLGVGQPQHF
TRBJ2-3	TRBV7-8	CASREGSDTQYF
TRBJ2-1	TRBV9	CASSDLANEQFF
TRBJ2-7	TRBV20-1	CSARSLAGPYEQYF
TRBJ2-3	TRBV20-1	CSASSNLDGSTDTQYF
TRBJ1-2	TRBV12-3/TRBV12-4	CASSLYGGGQGYTF
TRBJ2-7	TRBV28	CASSFPLAYEQYF
TRBJ2-7	TRBV20-1	CSARLGSRGEQYF
TRBJ2-1	TRBV20-1	CSATWDRGEFWTSVYEQFF
TRBJ2-5	TRBV29-1	CSVEFETQYF
TRBJ1-6	TRBV13	CASSEEGFYSPLHF
TRBJ2-7	TRBV10-2	CASSESFRSYEQYF
TRBJ2-1	TRBV12-3/TRBV12-4	CASSLTSRGEQFF
TRBJ2-3	TRBV7-3	CASSPRGERGDTQYF
TRBJ2-3	TRBV12-3/TRBV12-4	CASTARGESTDTQYF
TRBJ2-3	TRBV27	CASSLSLSGGTDTQYF
TRBJ2-4	TRBV14	CASSQSMGTPHF
TRBJ2-3	TRBV30	CAWSSADTQYF
TRBJ1-1	TRBV12-3/TRBV12-4	CASSSTMGQGGSTEAFF
TRBJ2-6	TRBV7-3	CASSEDRGGANVLTF
TRBJ2-2	TRBV3-1	CASSQRLAGEGGELFF
TRBJ2-5	TRBV6-1	CASSLGVKVEETQYF
TRBJ1-3	TRBV3-1	CASSQDRTGSGNTIYF
TRBJ2-7	TRBV7-9	CASSQAVERESYEQYF
TRBJ1-6	TRBV4-1	CASSQDDLWRSPLHF
TRBJ2-1	TRBV5-1	CASSFTGVLGNEQFF
TRBJ2-2	TRBV10-3	CAISVLAGGPGGELFF
TRBJ2-3	TRBV6-2/TRBV6-3	CASRAASGRARDTQYF
TRBJ2-1	TRBV5-1	CASSLDPLGQSSYNEQFF
TRBJ2-3	TRBV19	CASKGTPNGDTQYF
TRBJ2-7	TRBV12-3/TRBV12-4	CASSLMAGEGSYEQYF
TRBJ1-5	TRBV5-8	CASSSYYGRVLNQPQHF
TRBJ2-7	TRBV14	CASGGLQGVYEQYF
TRBJ1-5	TRBV15	CATSIRDWAGTTGYSNQPQHF
TRBJ1-5	TRBV4-1	CASSQDPATGTYSNQPQHF
TRBJ2-6	TRBV3-1	CASSQFPAASGANVLTF
TRBJ1-4	TRBV15	CATSRDQVLRNEKLFF
TRBJ2-1	TRBV5-1	CASSLGGDYNEQFF
TRBJ2-3	TRBV5-1	CASSSAGFPTDTQYF
TRBJ2-1	TRBV12-3/TRBV12-4	CASSLAVSYNEQFF
TRBJ1-5	TRBV2	CASRWTENQPQHF
TRBJ1-1	TRBV18	CASSAVLGDTEAFF
TRBJ2-7	TRBV4-1	CASSQVADHSYEQYF
TRBJ2-5	TRBV5-1	CASKPKGDPGETQYF
TRBJ1-2	TRBV20-1	CSATVARGYTF
TRBJ2-7	TRBV20-1	CSASRAGENYEQYF
TRBJ2-7	TRBV18	CASSPSRLAVYEQYF
TRBJ2-1	TRBV7-3	CASSQDRNSPNEQFF
TRBJ2-7	TRBV20-1	CSAVTREGGREQYF
TRBJ2-7	TRBV12-3/TRBV12-4	CASSPLNRDSYEQYF
TRBJ2-2	TRBV3-1	CASSQRKSGNTGELFF
TRBJ2-1	TRBV10-3	CAISVGTSNEQFF
TRBJ2-3	TRBV29-1	CSVGDRVSTDTQYF
TRBJ2-3	TRBV27	CASSPHGREDTDTQYF
TRBJ2-1	TRBV14	CASSRYRGTLSYNEQFF
TRBJ2-3	TRBV7-2	CASSPGTSGRAIDTQYF
TRBJ1-1	TRBV7-9	CASSLDSGLTGTEAFF
TRBJ2-1	TRBV7-3	CASSPSGLGIEQFF
TRBJ2-3	TRBV5-6	CASSTPGLAGSDTQYF
TRBJ1-1	TRBV6-1	CASSRSNTEAFF